This paragraph reports one TCR beta chain. Per the original methods: Amplification with reference gene primers provided the estimates of nucleated cell counts. TCRdb keeps only in-frame clones here, not all; method: immunoSEQ multiplex PCR. D and trimming were read from the DNA, whereas the V and J calls and clone size are those reported in that table. The sample lists 150,000 or so clones; around 82% were seen once. The Seattle patients joined while their infection was active and were tracked longitudinally afterward. Trimming took 5 bases from V and 8 from J; bases not matched to a gene: 10. The CDR3 length is 14 residues. CDR1 and CDR2 from the germline V gene are MNHNY and SVGAGI (reference sequence). This entry belongs to a study of blood T cell repertoires in COVID-19. In the study overall: In each case, the material was cDNA or gDNA derived from T cells, B-cell-depleted T cells, or PBMCs.

This receptor was obtained from a man in his sixties with COVID-19, enrolled during active disease. The sample consisted of peripheral blood. The chain combines TRBV6-6 with TRBJ1-2; 8 bases are shared with TRBD1. CDR3 residues: CASSRDRGFQGYTF. The CDR3 DNA reads TGTGCCAGCAGTCGAGACAGGGGATTTCAGGGCTACACCTTC.